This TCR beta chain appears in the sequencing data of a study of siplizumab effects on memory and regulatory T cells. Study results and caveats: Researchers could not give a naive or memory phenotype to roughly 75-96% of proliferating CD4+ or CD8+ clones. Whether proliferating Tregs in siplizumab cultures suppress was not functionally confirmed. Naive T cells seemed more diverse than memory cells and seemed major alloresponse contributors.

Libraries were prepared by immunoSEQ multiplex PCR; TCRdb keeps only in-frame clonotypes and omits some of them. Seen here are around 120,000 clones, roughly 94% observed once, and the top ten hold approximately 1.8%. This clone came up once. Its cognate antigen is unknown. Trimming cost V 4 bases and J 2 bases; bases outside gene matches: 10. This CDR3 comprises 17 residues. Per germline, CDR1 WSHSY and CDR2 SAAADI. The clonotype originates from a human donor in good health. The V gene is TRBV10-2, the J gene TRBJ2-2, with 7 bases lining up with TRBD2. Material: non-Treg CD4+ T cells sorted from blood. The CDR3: CASSGGERDGNTGELFF. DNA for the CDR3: TGCGCCAGCAGTGGTGGGGAGCGGGATGGAAACACCGGGGAGCTGTTTTTT.